This record concerns one T cell receptor beta chain sequence. Its recognized antigen is unknown. No clone much larger than this one lies a single base away; base qualities are absent. These data are taken from a study of blood T cell repertoires in COVID-19 (TCRdb year 2020). Some background on the complete study: Samples covering the acute and convalescent phases of COVID-19 were provided by collaborators in the United States, Italy and Spain. The prospective study material was composed of cDNA or gDNA derived from T cells, B-cell-depleted T cells, or PBMCs. Subjects who had been exposed to COVID-19, were actively infected with it, or had recovered from it provided the deeply sampled blood TCRbeta repertoires that made up the dataset. The repertoires were made available in a free public database intended to serve as a resource for research on the immune response to SARS-CoV-2. Samples came from the ongoing ImmuneRACE study (first 160 participants) plus 1,254 subjects from 6 global collaborators. The sample metadata nearly always contained a de-identified subject ID, COVID-19 status, age in years and sex. Where HLA class I and class II types were available, the types were taken from metadata supplied by the sample provider, not from assay-based typing.

Study-level results and caveats: The amount of clinical and demographic metadata varied by source and participant and was provided uncurated.

Collaborating institutions collected whole blood in K2EDTA tubes following their own protocols. For TCRbeta analysis, collaborator samples were shipped as frozen whole blood, as isolated PBMCs, or as DNA extracted from either sample type. TCRbeta CDR3 regions were amplified from genomic DNA using the immunoSEQ Assay, a bias-controlled multiplex PCR. On the authors' methods: Nucleated cell counts per sample were estimated from amplification of reference gene primers within the assay. Sequence reads were collapsed and filtered to measure the absolute abundance of every unique TCRbeta CDR3 rearrangement. For each sample, productive Simpson clonality was calculated as the square root of Simpson's diversity index over productive rearrangements. TCRdb carries this immuneACCESS record with in-frame sequences only. Its versions omit some clonotypes, under half of them owing to an unresolved V gene in the studies checked, with the rest unexplained. V and J calls and clone size come straight from that table; D and trimming were deduced from the DNA. The table for this sample lists roughly 170,000 clones; about 74% of them were counted only once. The ten top clones hold about 3% of the sample.

For CDR1 and CDR2, the germline V gene lists MGHRA and YSYEKL. V has 4 bases trimmed and J has 5 bases trimmed; junction bases matching no gene number 3. Spanning cysteine to phenylalanine, the CDR3 consists of 13 amino acids. The retained sequence is limited to the CDR3, 39 bases, with the frame set at the first base. The V gene is TRBV4-1 and the J gene is TRBJ2-5; the central 8 bases match TRBD2. The specimen was peripheral blood. This receptor was taken from a woman aged 80 or over with acute or convalescent COVID-19. This receptor has the CDR3 CASSPAGGETQYF. In nucleotide form, the sequence is TGCGCCAGCAGCCCGGCGGGAGGCGAGACCCAGTACTTC.